A selection of T cell receptor beta chains follows, all from one sample in a study of T cells after yellow fever vaccination. TCRdb passed the 5' RACE reads through MiXCR, listing each CDR3 protein once. Altogether a few hundred thousand distinct CDR3 sequences are present, around 10% being singletons, with the ten largest covering about 3%. Sequences were derived from CD4+ T cells sorted from PBMCs, sampled 5 days after the yellow fever booster vaccination. These receptors were taken from a man younger than 35 who received the YFV17D yellow fever vaccine. CDR3s include the opening cysteine and the closing phenylalanine or tryptophan. Fields, in order: D gene, clone size, J gene, V gene, CDR3 protein, CDR3 DNA. D genes are given only for firm matches. Clone size is given for some rows only: seen once, a few or many times, or a class if the clone is expanded.

>.|few|TRBJ1-1|TRBV12-3/TRBV12-4
CASSLRGAFSMNTEAFF
TGTGCCAGCAGTTTAAGGGGGGCATTTTCCATGAACACTGAAGCTTTCTTT
>TRBD2|few|TRBJ2-1|TRBV18
CASSPRGGADNEQFF
TGTGCCAGCTCACCTCGGGGGGGAGCAGACAATGAGCAGTTCTTC
>TRBD1|many|TRBJ2-7|TRBV3-1
CASSQAGTGDSYEQYF
TGTGCCAGCAGCCAGGCCGGGACAGGGGACTCCTACGAGCAGTACTTC
>TRBD1|.|TRBJ2-3|TRBV5-1
CASTRTGGDTDTQYF
TGCGCCAGCACAAGGACAGGGGGCGACACAGATACGCAGTATTTT
>.|.|TRBJ2-3|TRBV5-6
CASSLERRSLQYF
TGTGCCAGCAGCTTGGAGCGCAGGAGCCTGCAGTATTTT
>.|.|TRBJ1-1|TRBV11-2
CASSLGVQGTEAFF
TGTGCCAGCAGCTTAGGGGTCCAGGGCACTGAAGCTTTCTTT
>.|.|TRBJ1-5|TRBV28
CASSRIRDLYSNQPQHF
TGTGCCAGCAGCCGTATTAGGGACCTGTATAGCAATCAGCCCCAGCATTTT
>.|few|TRBJ1-1|TRBV5-1
CASSLVPVNTEAFF
TGCGCCAGCAGCTTGGTACCAGTGAACACTGAAGCTTTCTTT
>.|.|TRBJ1-2|TRBV5-1
CASSEGLYGYTF
TGCGCCAGCAGTGAAGGACTCTATGGCTACACCTTC
>.|.|TRBJ1-4|TRBV4-2
CASSQDAYATNEKLFF
TGTGCCAGCAGCCAAGACGCCTATGCAACTAATGAAAAACTGTTTTTT
>.|many|TRBJ2-7|TRBV29-1
CSVERVRGYEQYF
TGCAGCGTTGAACGCGTTAGGGGCTACGAGCAGTACTTC
>TRBD2|.|TRBJ2-3|TRBV4-3
CASSQAGLAVSDTQYF
TGCGCCAGCAGCCAAGCCGGACTAGCGGTCTCAGATACGCAGTATTTT
>TRBD1|.|TRBJ1-2|TRBV18
CASSRQSGQGRDGYTF
TGTGCCAGCTCCCGGCAGAGTGGACAGGGACGTGATGGCTACACCTTC
>TRBD1|few|TRBJ1-1|TRBV24-1
CASRGQGTTEAFF
TGTGCCTCTCGGGGACAGGGAACTACTGAAGCTTTCTTT
>.|many|TRBJ2-5|TRBV2
CASSKEVQETQYF
TGTGCCAGCAGCAAGGAGGTCCAAGAGACCCAGTACTTC
>.|many|TRBJ2-7|TRBV6-6
CASSSRDNYEQYF
TGTGCCAGCAGTTCCAGGGATAACTACGAGCAGTACTTC
>TRBD2|.|TRBJ2-3|TRBV7-6
CASSFGLGLAGGSDTQYF
TGTGCCAGCAGCTTCGGCCTGGGACTAGCGGGGGGGTCAGATACGCAGTATTTT
>.|few|TRBJ2-5|TRBV10-2
CASSVGEMETQYF
TGCGCCAGCAGTGTCGGGGAGATGGAGACCCAGTACTTC
>.|many|TRBJ1-5|TRBV10-3
CAISEMGPMSNQPQHF
TGTGCCATCAGTGAAATGGGCCCGATGTCCAATCAGCCCCAGCATTTT
>TRBD1|many|TRBJ2-7|TRBV4-3
CASSQGTGDYEQYF
TGCGCCAGCAGCCAAGGGACAGGGGACTACGAGCAGTACTTC
>.|many|TRBJ1-1|TRBV5-1
CASSLEARTPTTEAFF
TGCGCCAGCAGCTTGGAAGCCCGGACACCGACGACTGAAGCTTTCTTT
>.|few|TRBJ1-1|TRBV19
CASSTRKTEAFF
TGTGCCAGTAGTACCCGGAAAACTGAAGCTTTCTTT
>.|.|TRBJ1-1|TRBV29-1
CSVEDLRQIF
TGCAGCGTTGAAGATCTGAGACAAATCTTT
>.|few|TRBJ2-5|TRBV29-1
CSAELPLETQYF
TGCAGCGCTGAACTCCCCTTGGAGACCCAGTACTTC
>.|few|TRBJ2-5|TRBV4-3
CASSTGWTVREAQYF
TGCGCCAGCAGCACAGGGTGGACAGTAAGAGAGGCCCAGTACTTC
>TRBD2|few|TRBJ2-3|TRBV28
CASTPGGSPLTDTQYF
TGTGCCAGCACCCCGGGGGGGAGTCCTCTCACAGATACGCAGTATTTT
>.|few|TRBJ1-1|TRBV20-1
CSARVRAGNTEAFF
TGCAGTGCTAGAGTACGGGCAGGGAACACTGAAGCTTTCTTT
>.|few|TRBJ1-4|TRBV7-9
CASSDTNEKLFF
TGTGCCAGCAGCGATACTAATGAAAAACTGTTTTTT
>.|many|TRBJ2-7|TRBV12-3/TRBV12-4
CASRLGFEQYF
TGTGCCAGCAGGTTGGGTTTCGAGCAGTACTTC
>TRBD1|.|TRBJ1-3|TRBV6-6
CASSKGQGLTIYF
TGTGCCAGCAGTAAAGGACAGGGACTCACCATATATTTT
>TRBD1|few|TRBJ2-5|TRBV30
CAWSAGTGATQYF
TGTGCCTGGAGTGCCGGGACAGGGGCCACCCAGTACTTC
>.|many|TRBJ2-3|TRBV29-1
CSVTPSTDTQYF
TGCAGCGTTACCCCGAGCACAGATACGCAGTATTTT
>.|.|TRBJ2-1|TRBV27
CASRTRGTLNNEQFF
TGTGCCAGCCGTACGCGGGGAACACTAAACAATGAGCAGTTCTTC
>.|.|TRBJ1-2|TRBV5-5
CASSLAIVRKTVYGYTF
TGTGCCAGCAGCTTGGCCATTGTGCGGAAGACCGTCTATGGCTACACCTTC
>.|.|TRBJ1-6|TRBV20-1
CSARRGMAYNSPLHF
TGCAGTGCCCGACGGGGCATGGCCTATAATTCACCCCTCCACTTT
>.|.|TRBJ1-5|TRBV2
CASSDKEGNQPQHF
TGTGCCAGCAGTGATAAAGAAGGCAATCAGCCCCAGCATTTT
>.|.|TRBJ1-1|TRBV29-1
CSVEDSGLLNTEAFF
TGCAGCGTTGAAGATTCGGGGTTACTGAACACTGAAGCTTTCTTT
>.|.|TRBJ2-5|TRBV6-2/TRBV6-3
CASTPRVEETQYF
TGTGCCAGCACTCCGAGGGTTGAGGAGACCCAGTACTTC
>TRBD2|.|TRBJ2-3|TRBV5-1
CASSWPTSKGPQYF
TGCGCCAGCAGCTGGCCGACTAGCAAGGGTCCGCAGTATTTT
>TRBD1|.|TRBJ1-4|TRBV6-1
CASSAGTGERLLFF
TGTGCCAGCAGTGCAGGGACAGGGGAACGATTGCTGTTTTTT
>TRBD1|few|TRBJ1-1|TRBV6-5
CASSYFGQGGSAEAFF
TGTGCCAGCAGTTACTTTGGACAGGGGGGGAGCGCTGAAGCTTTCTTT
>.|.|TRBJ2-1|TRBV7-2
CASSLQSYNEQFF
TGTGCCAGCAGCTTGCAGTCCTACAATGAGCAGTTCTTC
>TRBD2|.|TRBJ2-3|TRBV20-1
CSASTTSGGPNTQYF
TGCAGTGCCAGTACGACTAGCGGGGGACCAAATACGCAGTATTTT
>.|few|TRBJ1-1|TRBV6-1
CASSPRGPTDTEAFF
TGTGCCAGCAGCCCACGTGGCCCTACGGACACTGAAGCTTTCTTT
>TRBD1|few|TRBJ2-5|TRBV2
CASRATGQETQYF
TGTGCCAGCAGGGCGACAGGGCAAGAGACCCAGTACTTC
>.|few|TRBJ2-7|TRBV3-1
CASSQAGSYEQYF
TGTGCCAGCAGCCAAGCCGGAAGCTACGAGCAGTACTTC
>TRBD2|.|TRBJ2-1|TRBV19
CASRTGTRVHNEQFF
TGTGCCAGTAGAACCGGGACTAGAGTCCACAATGAGCAGTTCTTC
>TRBD2|.|TRBJ2-3|TRBV12-3/TRBV12-4
CASSSAARGGLRYTQYF
TGTGCCAGCAGCTCGGCAGCGCGGGGGGGCCTGCGGTATACGCAGTATTTT
>.|.|TRBJ2-7|TRBV18
CASSPRDTSLYEQYF
TGTGCCAGCTCACCACGGGACACCTCTCTCTACGAGCAGTACTTC
>.|.|TRBJ1-5|TRBV6-5
CASSYSMSGVSNQPQHF
TGTGCCAGCAGTTACTCGATGTCCGGGGTTAGCAATCAGCCCCAGCATTTT
>.|few|TRBJ1-2|TRBV20-1
CSAPMRAGLYGYTF
TGCAGTGCTCCGATGCGGGCGGGACTCTATGGCTACACCTTC